One sample yielded the 4 T cell receptor beta chains listed below, sequenced in a study of blood T cell repertoires in COVID-19. Assay: immunoSEQ multiplex PCR; the TCRdb copy retains only in-frame clones and omits some. This table has some 100,000 clones, 75% to 90% appearing once. The sample comprised peripheral blood. Receptors originate from a human donor with acute or convalescent COVID-19. The donor label of this sample is uncertain.

This chain joins TRBV10-3 and TRBJ2-2; unclear D gene. CDR3 length: 18 amino acids. V was trimmed by 6 bases and J by 4 bases, leaving 24 bases between them. Germline assignment: CDR1 ENHRY and CDR2 SYGVKD. In nucleotides, the CDR3 is TGTGCCATCAGCTTCCCTTTATCCAGCGCAACTACCACCGGGGAGCTGTTTTTT. Its protein is CAISFPLSSATTTGELFF.

This clone was detected once. V and J are TRBV4-3 and TRBJ2-1; 13 positions match TRBD2. J lost 7 bases, V lost 4 bases, and 7 bases had no gene match. The CDR3 runs 16 residues. Looked up from germline, CDR1 is LGHNA and CDR2 is YSLEER. DNA for the CDR3: TGCGCCAGCAGCCCCTGGACTAGCGGGAGTGGGAATGAGCAGTTCTTC. Amino acid sequence: CASSPWTSGSGNEQFF.

This clone was seen a few times. This chain joins TRBV7-9 and TRBJ1-2; tentative D call: TRBD1 (6 bases). The CDR3 runs 13 residues. V shed 6 bases and J shed 5 bases, with 13 bases lying between them. In germline, CDR1 is SEHNR, CDR2 FQNEAQ (reference sequence). The CDR3 DNA reads as TGTGCCAGCAGTTCCGAGGACAGATATGGCTACACCTTC. Protein: CASSSEDRYGYTF.

The chain joins TRBV5-1 to TRBJ2-3; 7 bases align to TRBD1. The CDR3 sequence is 15 residues long. V lost 0 bases and J lost 2; bases outside the gene matches: 3. Germline-derived CDR1 and CDR2 are SGHRS and YFSETQ. The CDR3 region has the DNA TGCGCCAGCAGCTTGGAAGACAGGGACACAGATACGCAGTATTTT. Translation gives CASSLEDRDTDTQYF. Based on the CDR3 plus reference TRBV5-1 and TRBJ2-3, the full variable domain is KAGVTQTPRYLIKTRGQQVTLSCSPISGHRSVSWYQQTPGQGLQFLFEYFSETQRNKGNFPGRFSGRQFSNSRSEMNVSTLELGDSALYLCASSLEDRDTDTQYFGPGTRLTVL.